This note documents a single TCR beta chain sequence. Its matching antigen is unknown. This record belongs to a study of T cell responses to AZD1222 COVID-19 vaccine. Generated by immunoSEQ multiplex PCR, the TCRdb table keeps only in-frame clones and is missing some. Of approximately 140,000 clones listed, 85% to 90% are singletons. Study results and limitations: Only six people who got AZD1222 tested seropositive at baseline. There were vaccine-associated CD4 TCRs across spike, dominant at 160-218 and 743-854.

The sample was peripheral blood, taken 28 days after the second AZD1222 dose. The TCR was taken from an adult who received the AZD1222 COVID-19 vaccine.

CDR3 in DNA: TGTGCCAGCAGCTTAGACAAGGGAAACAATGAGCAGTTCTTC. The encoded protein is CASSLDKGNNEQFF. The chain employs TRBV7-2 and TRBJ2-1; D uncertain. The CDR3 is 14 residues long. Trimming took 1 base from V and 5 from J, leaving 9 bases between them. Germline assignment: CDR1 SGHTA and CDR2 FQGNSA.